Listed below are T cell receptor beta chains from one sample, sequenced in a study of T cells in Graves' hyperthyroidism and ophthalmopathy. TCRdb passed the multiplex PCR reads through MiXCR, listing each CDR3 protein once. This sample yields approximately 330,000 distinct CDR3 sequences, of which roughly a fifth are seen a single time; 50% belongs to the top ten. The sequencing input was blood. These receptors were collected from a woman between 45 and 65 years old with Graves' hyperthyroidism. Both conserved end residues are part of each CDR3. D genes are given only for firm matches. Size is stated for part of the rows, as once, few or many counts, or as a class when the clone is expanded.

V gene	D gene	J gene	clone size	CDR3 protein	CDR3 DNA
TRBV29-1	-	TRBJ1-5	-	CSVADNGNQPQHF	TGCAGCGTTGCCGATAATGGCAATCAGCCCCAGCATTTT
TRBV19	TRBD2	TRBJ2-5	many	CASSGHWRASSGGPQETQYF	TGTGCCAGTAGCGGGCATTGGAGGGCTTCGTCGGGAGGGCCACAAGAGACCCAGTACTTC
TRBV6-4	-	TRBJ2-1	-	CASSVDQGEQFF	TGTGCCAGCAGTGTGGATCAGGGTGAGCAGTTCTTC
TRBV6-5	TRBD1	TRBJ2-1	-	CASSYNYGTGVMNEQFF	TGTGCCAGCAGTTACAACTATGGGACAGGGGTGATGAATGAGCAGTTCTTC
TRBV20-1	-	TRBJ2-1	-	CSAKRAGDFNEQFF	TGCAGTGCTAAGAGGGCAGGTGATTTCAATGAGCAGTTCTTC
TRBV20-1	TRBD2	TRBJ2-1	many	CSALLAGTYNEQFF	TGCAGTGCTCTACTAGCGGGTACCTACAATGAGCAGTTCTTC
TRBV9	TRBD2	TRBJ2-5	many	CASSVATSGGQETQYF	TGTGCCAGCAGCGTAGCAACTAGCGGGGGGCAAGAGACCCAGTACTTC
TRBV6-2/TRBV6-3	-	TRBJ2-3	-	CASSAGTAGPRGDTQYF	TGTGCCAGCAGCGCTGGGACAGCGGGACCGAGAGGAGATACGCAGTATTTT
TRBV3-1	-	TRBJ2-7	-	CASSQDADRYYEQYF	TGTGCCAGCAGCCAAGATGCCGACAGGTACTACGAGCAGTACTTC
TRBV9	TRBD1	TRBJ1-2	few	CASSEGQSYTF	TGTGCCAGCAGCGAGGGACAGAGCTACACCTTC
TRBV28	TRBD1	TRBJ1-1	many	CASSPWTGGNTEAFF	TGTGCCAGCAGTCCATGGACAGGGGGAAACACTGAAGCTTTCTTT
TRBV5-1	-	TRBJ1-3	many	CASSWGPTGNSGNTIYF	TGCGCCAGCAGCTGGGGACCGACAGGAAACTCTGGAAACACCATATATTTT
TRBV7-9	-	TRBJ2-2	many	CASSPRWGANTGELFF	TGTGCCAGCAGCCCCCGTTGGGGGGCGAACACCGGGGAGCTGTTTTTT
TRBV20-1	TRBD1	TRBJ1-5	many	CSASEDRGNQPQHF	TGCAGTGCTAGCGAGGACAGGGGCAATCAGCCCCAGCATTTT
TRBV5-1	-	TRBJ2-6	many	CASSLEPGANVLTF	TGCGCCAGCAGCTTGGAACCTGGGGCCAACGTCCTGACTTTC
TRBV3-1	-	TRBJ1-1	-	CASSQRLTTEAFF	TGTGCCAGCAGCCAGAGGCTTACCACTGAAGCTTTCTTT
TRBV24-1	TRBD1	TRBJ2-1	-	CATTGGFF	TGTGCCACCACAGGGGGGTTCTTC
TRBV20-1	-	TRBJ1-5	-	CSARDLRGGQPQHF	TGCAGTGCTAGAGACTTGAGGGGAGGACAGCCCCAGCATTTT
TRBV5-1	-	TRBJ1-4	-	CASRLTPYNEKLFF	TGCGCCAGCAGACTGACACCTTATAATGAAAAACTGTTTTTT
TRBV9	TRBD2	TRBJ2-3	-	CASSEIPTSGGSTDTQYF	TGTGCCAGCAGCGAGATCCCCACTAGCGGGGGGAGCACAGATACGCAGTATTTT
TRBV4-2	TRBD1	TRBJ1-4	many	CASSQDPQSGTGATNEKLFF	TGTGCCAGCAGCCAAGATCCACAGTCCGGGACAGGGGCAACTAATGAAAAACTGTTTTTT
TRBV27	-	TRBJ1-5	many	CASSYRDNQPQHF	TGTGCCAGCAGTTACAGGGACAATCAGCCCCAGCATTTT
TRBV10-3	-	TRBJ2-5	few	CAIKAQGRETQYF	TGTGCCATCAAAGCGCAGGGCCGAGAGACCCAGTACTTC
TRBV6-1	TRBD1	TRBJ2-6	-	CASVWTGGLTGANVLTF	TGTGCCAGCGTTTGGACAGGGGGCTTAACTGGGGCCAACGTCCTGACTTTC
TRBV5-1	-	TRBJ2-3	-	CASSWPASETSTDTQYF	TGCGCCAGCAGCTGGCCGGCTAGCGAAACTAGCACAGATACGCAGTATTTT
TRBV6-1	-	TRBJ1-1	many	CASSPSWGLNTEAFF	TGTGCCAGCAGTCCCTCCTGGGGGCTTAACACTGAAGCTTTCTTT
TRBV18	-	TRBJ1-3	many	CASSPRGSGNTIYF	TGTGCCAGCTCACCACGGGGCTCTGGAAACACCATATATTTT
TRBV28	-	TRBJ2-3	-	CASSPTTGSERTDTQYF	TGTGCCAGCAGTCCCACAACAGGGAGCGAGAGGACAGATACGCAGTATTTT
TRBV29-1	TRBD1	TRBJ1-2	few	CSVVDRAYGYTF	TGCAGCGTTGTAGACAGGGCCTATGGCTACACCTTC
TRBV12-3/TRBV12-4	-	TRBJ2-5	few	CASSPLSANQETQYF	TGTGCCAGCAGTCCCCTTAGCGCTAACCAAGAGACCCAGTACTTC